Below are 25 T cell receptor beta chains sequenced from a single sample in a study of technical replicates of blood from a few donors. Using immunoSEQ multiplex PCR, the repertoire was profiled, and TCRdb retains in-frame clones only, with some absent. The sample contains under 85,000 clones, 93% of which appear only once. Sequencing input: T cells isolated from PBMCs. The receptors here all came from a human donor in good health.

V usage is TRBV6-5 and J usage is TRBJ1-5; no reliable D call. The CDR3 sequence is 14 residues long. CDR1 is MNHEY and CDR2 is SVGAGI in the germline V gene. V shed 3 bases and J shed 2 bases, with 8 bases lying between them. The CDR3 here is CASSYRVGNQPQHF. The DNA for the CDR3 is TGTGCCAGCAGTTATCGGGTGGGCAATCAGCCCCAGCATTTT.

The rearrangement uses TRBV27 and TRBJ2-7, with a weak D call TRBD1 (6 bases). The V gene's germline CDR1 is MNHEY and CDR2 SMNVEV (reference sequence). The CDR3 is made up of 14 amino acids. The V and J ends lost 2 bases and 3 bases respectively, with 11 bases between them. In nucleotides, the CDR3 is TGTGCCAGCAGTTTAAGGGACACTCACTACGAGCAGTACTTC. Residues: CASSLRDTHYEQYF.

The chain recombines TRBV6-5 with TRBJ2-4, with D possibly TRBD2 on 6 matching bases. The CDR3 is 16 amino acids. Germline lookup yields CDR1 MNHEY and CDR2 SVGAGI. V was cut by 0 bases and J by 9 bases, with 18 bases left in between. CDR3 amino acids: CASSYSRLGGTAIQYF. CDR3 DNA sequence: TGTGCCAGCAGTTACTCGAGGTTAGGCGGGACGGCCATTCAGTACTTC.

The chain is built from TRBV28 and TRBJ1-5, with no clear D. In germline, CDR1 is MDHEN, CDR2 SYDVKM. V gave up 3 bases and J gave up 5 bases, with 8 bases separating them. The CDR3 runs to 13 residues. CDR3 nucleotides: TGTGCCAGCAGTTTTTCCTTTCATCAGCCCCAGCATTTT. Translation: CASSFSFHQPQHF.

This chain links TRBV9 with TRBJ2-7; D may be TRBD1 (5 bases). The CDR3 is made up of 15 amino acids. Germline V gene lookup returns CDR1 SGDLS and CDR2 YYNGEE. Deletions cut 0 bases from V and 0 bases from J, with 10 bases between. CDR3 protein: CASSVGSGNSYEQYF. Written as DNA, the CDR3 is TGTGCCAGCAGCGTAGGGTCAGGGAACTCCTACGAGCAGTACTTC.

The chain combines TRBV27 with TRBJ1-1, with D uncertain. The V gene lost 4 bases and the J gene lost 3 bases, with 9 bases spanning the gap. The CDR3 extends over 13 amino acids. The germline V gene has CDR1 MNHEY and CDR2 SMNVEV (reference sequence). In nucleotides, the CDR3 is TGTGCCAGCAGTTCGGTTCCGCACACTGAAGCTTTCTTT. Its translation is CASSSVPHTEAFF.

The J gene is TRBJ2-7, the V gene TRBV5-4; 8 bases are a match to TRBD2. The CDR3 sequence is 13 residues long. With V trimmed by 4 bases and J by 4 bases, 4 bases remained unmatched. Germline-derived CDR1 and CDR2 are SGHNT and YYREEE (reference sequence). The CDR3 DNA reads TGTGCCAGCAGCCAGGGACTAGAATACGAGCAGTACTTC. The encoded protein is CASSQGLEYEQYF.

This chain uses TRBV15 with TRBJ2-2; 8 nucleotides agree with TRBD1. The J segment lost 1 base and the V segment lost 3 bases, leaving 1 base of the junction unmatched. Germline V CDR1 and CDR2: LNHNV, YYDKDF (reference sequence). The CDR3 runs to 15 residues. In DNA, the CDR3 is TGTGCCACCAGCAGCGGGACAGGGAACACCGGGGAGCTGTTTTTT. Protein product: CATSSGTGNTGELFF.

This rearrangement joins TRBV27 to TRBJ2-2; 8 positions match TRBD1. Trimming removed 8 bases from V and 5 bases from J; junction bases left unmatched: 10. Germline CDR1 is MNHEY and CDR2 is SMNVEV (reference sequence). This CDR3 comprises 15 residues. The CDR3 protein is CASAPSTGGTGELFF. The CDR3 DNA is TGTGCCAGCGCTCCCAGCACAGGGGGGACCGGGGAGCTGTTTTTT.

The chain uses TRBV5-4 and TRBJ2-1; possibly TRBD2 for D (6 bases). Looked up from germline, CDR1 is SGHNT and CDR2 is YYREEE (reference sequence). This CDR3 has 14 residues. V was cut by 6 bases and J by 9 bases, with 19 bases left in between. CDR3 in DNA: TGTGCCAGCACCACTCCGCCGGAGGGGCCTGAGCAGTTCTTC. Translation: CASTTPPEGPEQFF.

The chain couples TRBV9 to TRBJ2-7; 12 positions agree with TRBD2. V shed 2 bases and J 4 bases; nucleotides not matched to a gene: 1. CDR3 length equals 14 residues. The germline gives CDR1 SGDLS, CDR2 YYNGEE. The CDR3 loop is CASSVGTSGYEQYF. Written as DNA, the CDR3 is TGTGCCAGCAGCGTCGGGACTAGCGGGTACGAGCAGTACTTC.

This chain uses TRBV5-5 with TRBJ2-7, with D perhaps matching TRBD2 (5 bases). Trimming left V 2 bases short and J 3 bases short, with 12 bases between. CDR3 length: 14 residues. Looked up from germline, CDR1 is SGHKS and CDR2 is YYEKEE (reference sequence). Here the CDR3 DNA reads TGTGCCAGCAGCTTCTCATCGGGATTCTACGAGCAGTACTTC. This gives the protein CASSFSSGFYEQYF.

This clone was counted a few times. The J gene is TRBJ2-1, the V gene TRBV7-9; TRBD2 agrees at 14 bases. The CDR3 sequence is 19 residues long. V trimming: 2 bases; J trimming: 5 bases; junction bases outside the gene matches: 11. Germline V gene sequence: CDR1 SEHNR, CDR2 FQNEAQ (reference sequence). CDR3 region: CASSLNRGLAGGVNNEQFF. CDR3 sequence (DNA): TGTGCCAGCAGCTTAAACCGTGGACTAGCGGGGGGAGTAAACAATGAGCAGTTCTTC.

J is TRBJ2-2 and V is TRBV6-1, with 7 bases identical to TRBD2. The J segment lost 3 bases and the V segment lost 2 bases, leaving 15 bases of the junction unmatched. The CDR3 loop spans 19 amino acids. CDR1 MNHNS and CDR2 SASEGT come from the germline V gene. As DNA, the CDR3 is TGTGCCAGCAGTGAATGGCGGGTGGCGGGAGTGAGGTACACCGGGGAGCTGTTTTTT. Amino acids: CASSEWRVAGVRYTGELFF.

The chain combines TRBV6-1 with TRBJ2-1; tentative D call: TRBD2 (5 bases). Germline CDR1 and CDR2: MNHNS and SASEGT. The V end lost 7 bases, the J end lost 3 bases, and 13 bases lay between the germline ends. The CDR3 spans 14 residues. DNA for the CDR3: TGTGCCAGCATGGTGAGGGCGGACTACAATGAGCAGTTCTTC. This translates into CASMVRADYNEQFF.

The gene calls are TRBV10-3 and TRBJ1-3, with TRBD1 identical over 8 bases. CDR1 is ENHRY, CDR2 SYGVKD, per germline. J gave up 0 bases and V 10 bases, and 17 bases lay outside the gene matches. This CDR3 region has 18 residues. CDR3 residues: CATATGDLPSTSGNTIYF. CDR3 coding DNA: TGTGCCACCGCGACAGGGGACCTCCCTTCCACCTCTGGAAACACCATATATTTT.

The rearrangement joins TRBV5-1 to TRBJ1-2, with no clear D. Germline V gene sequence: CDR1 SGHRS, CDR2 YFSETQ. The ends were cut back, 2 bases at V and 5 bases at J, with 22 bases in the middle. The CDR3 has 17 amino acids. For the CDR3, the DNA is TGCGCCAGCAGCTTCTCCGGGGTCCCCAGGACGGAGTATGGCTACACCTTC. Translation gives CASSFSGVPRTEYGYTF.

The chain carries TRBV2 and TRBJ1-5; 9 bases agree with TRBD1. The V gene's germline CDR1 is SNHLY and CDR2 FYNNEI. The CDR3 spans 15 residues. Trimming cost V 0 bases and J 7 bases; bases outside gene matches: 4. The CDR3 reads CASSEAGDRVQPQHF. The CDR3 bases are TGTGCCAGCAGTGAAGCCGGGGACAGGGTCCAGCCCCAGCATTTT.

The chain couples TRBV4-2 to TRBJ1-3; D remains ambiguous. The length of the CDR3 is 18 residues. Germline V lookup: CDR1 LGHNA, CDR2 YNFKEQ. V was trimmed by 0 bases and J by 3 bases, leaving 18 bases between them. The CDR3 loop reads CASSQESSLLLYGNTIYF. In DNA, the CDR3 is TGTGCCAGCAGCCAAGAATCCTCCTTATTGTTGTATGGAAACACCATATATTTT.

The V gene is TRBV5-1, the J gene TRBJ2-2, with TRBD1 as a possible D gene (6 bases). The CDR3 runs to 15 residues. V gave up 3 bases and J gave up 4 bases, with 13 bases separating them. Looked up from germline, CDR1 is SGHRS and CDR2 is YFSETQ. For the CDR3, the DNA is TGCGCCAGCAGCTATGCAGGGGTTACCACCGGGGAGCTGTTTTTT. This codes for CASSYAGVTTGELFF. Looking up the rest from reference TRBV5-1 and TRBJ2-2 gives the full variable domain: KAGVTQTPRYLIKTRGQQVTLSCSPISGHRSVSWYQQTPGQGLQFLFEYFSETQRNKGNFPGRFSGRQFSNSRSEMNVSTLELGDSALYLCASSYAGVTTGELFFGEGSRLTVL.

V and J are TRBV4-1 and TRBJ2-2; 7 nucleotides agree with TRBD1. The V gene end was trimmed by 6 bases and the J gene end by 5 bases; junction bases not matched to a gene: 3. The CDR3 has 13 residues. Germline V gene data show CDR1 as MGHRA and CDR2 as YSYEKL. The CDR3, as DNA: TGCGCCAGCAGTCTGACAGGGACCGGGGAGCTGTTTTTT. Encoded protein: CASSLTGTGELFF.

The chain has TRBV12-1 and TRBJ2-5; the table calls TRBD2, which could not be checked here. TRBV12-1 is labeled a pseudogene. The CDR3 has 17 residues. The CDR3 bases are TGTGCCAGCAGCTGGGGACTAGCGGGAGATGGGCAAGAGACCCAGTACTTC. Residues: CASSWGLAGDGQETQYF.

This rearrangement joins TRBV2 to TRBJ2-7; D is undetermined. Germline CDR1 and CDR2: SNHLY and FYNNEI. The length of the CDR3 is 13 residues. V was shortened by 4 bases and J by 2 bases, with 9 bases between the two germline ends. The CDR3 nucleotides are TGTGCCAGCAGTGTAGACATTACCTACGAGCAGTACTTC. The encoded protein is CASSVDITYEQYF.

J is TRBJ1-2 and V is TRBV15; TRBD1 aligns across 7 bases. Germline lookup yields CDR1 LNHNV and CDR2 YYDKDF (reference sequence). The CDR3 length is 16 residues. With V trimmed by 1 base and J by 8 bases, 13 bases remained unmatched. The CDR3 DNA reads TGTGCCACCAGCAGAGGGGCAGGACAGGAGGGTGGAGGCTACACCTTC. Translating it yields CATSRGAGQEGGGYTF.

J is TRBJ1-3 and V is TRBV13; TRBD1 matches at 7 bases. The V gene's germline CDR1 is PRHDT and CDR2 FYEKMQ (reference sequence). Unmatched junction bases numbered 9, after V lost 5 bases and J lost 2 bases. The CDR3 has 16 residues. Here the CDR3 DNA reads TGTGCCAGCAGCCGTTATGAAGGGGGCCCTGGAAACACCATATATTTT. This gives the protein CASSRYEGGPGNTIYF.